The sequence of this T cell receptor beta chain was determined in a study of blood T cell repertoires in COVID-19. After removal of 4 bases from V and 4 bases from J, the junction contained 10 bases not matched to a gene. The CDR3 totals 16 residues. CDR1 is SGHRS, CDR2 YFSETQ, per germline. The table lists this clone with a count of one. Assay used: immunoSEQ multiplex PCR; TCRdb lists only in-frame clones, some missing. The data hold approximately 200,000 clones, with 80% to 90% observed a single time. The V gene is TRBV5-1, the J gene TRBJ2-1, with 8 bases lining up with TRBD2. This sequence was found in a man aged 55 to 70 with acute or convalescent COVID-19. The sequenced sample was peripheral blood. CDR3 bases: TGCGCCAGCAGCACGGATGGGGCTAGCGGGTACAATGAGCAGTTCTTC. Translation: CASSTDGASGYNEQFF.